This TCR beta chain stems from a study of T cells in localized non-small cell lung cancer. The table lists this clone with a few counts. Its antigen is unidentified. Whole-study findings and limits: Maximal T cell clonality occurred in uninvolved adjacent lung, with tumor ranking below it.

This table comes from immunoSEQ multiplex PCR, and its TCRdb copy is limited to in-frame clones, with some not included. The sample shows more than 2,000 clones, approximately 28% of them seen only once. The germline V gene encodes CDR1 MNHGY and CDR2 SAAAGT. This CDR3 spans 14 amino acids. Trimming removed 7 bases from V and 5 bases from J, with 16 bases in between. The specimen comprised normal lung tissue next to the tumor, sampled before any cancer treatment. This rearrangement joins TRBV6-8 to TRBJ2-3; D may be TRBD1 or TRBD2 (6 bases each). The clonotype originates from a female donor older than 55 with stage I squamous cell lung carcinoma. CDR3 nucleotide sequence: TGTGCCAGCACCTTACGCAGGGGAGGAGATACGCAGTATTTT. It translates to CASTLRRGGDTQYF.